A single sample is the source of the 29 T cell receptor beta chains below, sequenced in a study of intratumoral heterogeneity in liver cancer. Multiple geographically separated regions of the hepatocellular carcinoma nodule were sampled separately. Sequencing used immunoSEQ multiplex PCR; TCRdb keeps in-frame clones, though not all of them. The data hold 4,000 or so clones, with approximately 45% observed a single time. Here the sequenced sample was tumor tissue, taken before any cancer treatment. These receptors came from a man aged 65 to 85 with hepatocellular carcinoma.

This clone has a handful of counts. CDR3 sequence reads: CASSHRTGLNTEAFF. DNA for the CDR3: TGCGCCAGCAGCCATCGGACAGGGCTGAACACTGAAGCTTTCTTT. V and J are TRBV4-3 and TRBJ1-1, with 8 bases lining up with TRBD1. The V segment lost 3 bases and the J segment 0 bases; nucleotides outside the gene matches: 3. This CDR3 contains 15 residues. The germline V gene encodes CDR1 LGHNA and CDR2 YSLEER.

This clone is medium-sized within its sample. V gene TRBV7-2 combines with J gene TRBJ2-1; 10 positions match TRBD1. This CDR3 comprises 16 residues. The germline V gene has CDR1 SGHTA and CDR2 FQGNSA. J gave up 5 bases and V 3 bases, and 7 bases lay outside the gene matches. CDR3 amino acids: CASSFGTGAPHNEQFF. The CDR3 DNA sequence: TGTGCCAGCAGCTTCGGGACAGGGGCGCCCCACAATGAGCAGTTCTTC.

This clone was seen a handful of times. V gene TRBV19 combines with J gene TRBJ2-7; 9 bases agree with TRBD1. The CDR3 loop spans 13 amino acids. V shed 6 bases and J 6 bases; nucleotides not matched to a gene: 6. Germline values: CDR1 LNHDA, CDR2 SQIVND (reference sequence). The DNA of the CDR3 is TGTGCCAGTAGCTTGGACAGGGGATTCGAGCAGTACTTC. This gives the protein CASSLDRGFEQYF.

The gene calls are TRBV11-3 and TRBJ2-3; D is unresolved. CDR1 SGHNT and CDR2 YENEEA come from the germline V gene. V lost 5 bases and J 2 bases, leaving 5 bases between the germline ends. CDR3 length: 12 residues. Here the CDR3 reads CASSQNTDTQYF. The CDR3 nucleotides read TGTGCCAGCAGCCAAAACACAGATACGCAGTATTTT.

This sequence joins TRBV6-4 and TRBJ2-6, with D perhaps matching TRBD1 (6 bases). This CDR3 is 16 amino acids long. Trimming took off 8 bases at V and 5 bases at J, with 19 bases between the two ends. Germline values: CDR1 MRHNA, CDR2 SNTAGT. The CDR3 DNA is TGTGCCAGCGGCCAACAGGGCGCCCTCTGGGCCAACGTCCTGACTTTC. This sequence encodes CASGQQGALWANVLTF.

This chain joins TRBV6-5 and TRBJ2-2, with D unclear. CDR3 length: 11 residues. The V end was cut by 6 bases, the J end by 1 base, with 0 bases between. Germline assignment: CDR1 MNHEY and CDR2 SVGAGI. The CDR3 nucleotides read TGTGCCAGCAGGAACACCGGGGAGCTGTTTTTT. It specifies CASRNTGELFF.

The J gene is TRBJ1-1, the V gene TRBV5-6; 7 bases align to TRBD1. Trimming took 2 bases from V and 1 from J; bases not matched to a gene: 8. The length of the CDR3 is 16 residues. Germline V gene sequence: CDR1 SGHDT, CDR2 YYEEEE. CDR3 sequence reads: CASSFSRGWENTEAFF. CDR3 coding DNA: TGTGCCAGCAGCTTTAGCAGGGGGTGGGAGAACACTGAAGCTTTCTTT.

This clone appeared a few times. The rearrangement links TRBV2 to TRBJ2-1; no clear D gene. Per germline, CDR1 SNHLY and CDR2 FYNNEI. The CDR3 extends over 11 amino acids. Between the trimmed V and J ends, which lost 10 bases and 7 bases, there was a span of 11 bases. CDR3 residues: CATATKNEQFF. CDR3 bases: TGTGCCACCGCTACGAAAAATGAGCAGTTCTTC.

By share of the sample, this clone is large. The J gene is TRBJ1-2, the V gene TRBV27; D may be TRBD1 (6 bases). The CDR3 consists of 15 residues. Looked up from germline, CDR1 is MNHEY and CDR2 is SMNVEV (reference sequence). Trimming left V 5 bases short and J 2 bases short, with 15 bases between. Here the CDR3 DNA reads TGTGCCAGCAGTCCCGGGGGCTATTTAAACTATGGCTACACCTTC. Protein sequence: CASSPGGYLNYGYTF.

V and J are TRBV2 and TRBJ1-3, with D uncertain. The CDR3 loop spans 14 amino acids. V was trimmed by 1 base and J by 0 bases, leaving 4 bases between them. Germline V gene lookup returns CDR1 SNHLY and CDR2 FYNNEI. The CDR3 DNA follows: TGTGCCAGCAGTGAAGAGTACTCTGGAAACACCATATATTTT. It translates to CASSEEYSGNTIYF.

V usage is TRBV4-1 and J usage is TRBJ1-4; 8 bases match TRBD1. The ends lost 2 bases at V and 2 bases at J; junction bases unmatched: 7. Germline V CDR1 and CDR2: MGHRA, YSYEKL. The length of the CDR3 is 17 residues. The CDR3 DNA is TGCGCCAGCAGCCAAAAGGGGAGGACAGGGACTAATGAAAAACTGTTTTTT. Translated: CASSQKGRTGTNEKLFF.

The chain uses TRBV5-1 and TRBJ2-7; D perhaps matches TRBD2 (6 bases). CDR1 is SGHRS and CDR2 is YFSETQ in the germline V gene. This CDR3 region has 14 residues. Trimming pared 6 bases from V and 1 base from J, leaving 14 bases between. The CDR3 spells CASTRDGLSYEQYF. CDR3 nucleotides: TGCGCCAGCACGCGGGACGGACTTTCCTACGAGCAGTACTTC.

CDR3 sequence: CASSLQGGSYEQYV. CDR3 DNA sequence: TGTGCCAGCAGCCTTCAGGGAGGGTCCTACGAGCAGTACGTC. The rearrangement links TRBV5-8 to TRBJ2-7; TRBD2 matches 7 bases. This CDR3 has 14 residues. Germline V gene data show CDR1 as SGHTS and CDR2 as YDEGEE. Trimming cost V 4 bases and J 1 base; bases outside gene matches: 5.

This clone was seen only a few times. The chain uses TRBV5-4 and TRBJ1-2, with D maybe TRBD1 (5 bases). Trimming cost V 3 bases and J 4 bases, with 13 bases left between them. The CDR3 length is 14 residues. CDR1 SGHNT and CDR2 YYREEE come from the germline V gene (reference sequence). CDR3 nucleotide sequence: TGTGCCAGCAGCTCAGACAGTTACTTCTATGGCTACACCTTC. Residues: CASSSDSYFYGYTF.

This sequence joins TRBV21-1 and TRBJ1-5; no check of the table's D call, TRBD1, against the DNA was made. TRBV21-1 is a documented pseudogene. The CDR3 is made up of 15 amino acids. CDR3 in DNA: TGTGCCAGCAGCCATCCGGGACAGGGTTATCAGCCCCAGCATTTT. This codes for CASSHPGQGYQPQHF.

The rearrangement joins TRBV5-1 to TRBJ2-1; TRBD1 matches 7 bases. The V segment lost 0 bases and the J segment 7 bases; nucleotides outside the gene matches: 4. This CDR3 is built from 14 residues. Germline V gives CDR1 SGHRS, CDR2 YFSETQ. This CDR3 is CASSLDRGPNEQFF. In DNA form, the CDR3 reads TGCGCCAGCAGCTTGGATAGGGGGCCTAATGAGCAGTTCTTC.

This clone was seen only a few times. The V gene is TRBV28, the J gene TRBJ2-1; TRBD1 aligns across 11 bases. This CDR3 is 15 amino acids long. The V segment lost 6 bases and the J segment 3 bases; nucleotides outside the gene matches: 4. Germline V gives CDR1 MDHEN, CDR2 SYDVKM. The CDR3 sequence: CASRTGTGGYNEQFF. The CDR3 region has the DNA TGTGCCAGCAGAACCGGGACAGGGGGCTACAATGAGCAGTTCTTC.

In this sample, this clone is medium-sized. The junction differs from germline at one of its ends, possibly a read error. The genes are TRBV12-5 and TRBJ1-4; TRBD1 agrees at 7 bases. The CDR3 covers 17 residues. Germline V lookup: CDR1 LGHNT, CDR2 FRNRAP. The CDR3 nucleotides read TGTGCTAGTGGTTTGCAGCCAGCGTCCACAGGGGTGAGCCCATCTTTCTTT. Protein sequence: CASGLQPASTGVSPSFF. Full variable domain (missing parts from reference TRBV12-5 and TRBJ1-4): DARVTQTPRHKVTEMGQEVTMRCQPILGHNTVFWYRQTMMQGLELLAYFRNRAPLDDSGMPKDRFSAEMPDATLATLKIQPSEPRDSAVYFCASGLQPASTGVSPSFFGSGTQLSVL.

A remark on this clone: The junction differs from germline at one of its ends, possibly a read error. The chain combines TRBV7-7 with TRBJ2-5; 10 bases match TRBD2. The length of the CDR3 is 17 residues. Per germline, CDR1 SSHAT and CDR2 FNYEAQ (reference sequence). CDR3 loop: CASSLRLAGANQETQYF. CDR3 sequence (DNA): TGTGCTAGCAGCTTACGACTAGCGGGCGCAAATCAAGAGACCCAGTACTTC.

Judged by abundance, this clone is medium-sized (0.01 to 0.1%). V gene TRBV6-5 combines with J gene TRBJ1-4; 10 bases are a match to TRBD1. There are 14 residues in the CDR3. Unmatched junction bases numbered 0, after V lost 8 bases and J lost 0 bases. CDR1 and CDR2 from the germline V gene are MNHEY and SVGAGI. CDR3 sequence reads: CASGTGATNEKLFF. In nucleotides, the CDR3 is TGTGCCAGCGGGACAGGGGCAACTAATGAAAAACTGTTTTTT.

This clone showed up just a few times. V gene TRBV6-5 combines with J gene TRBJ1-1; D is unresolved. CDR1 and CDR2 from the germline V gene are MNHEY and SVGAGI. The CDR3 contains 14 residues. V lost 2 bases, J lost 1 base, and 8 bases lay in between. The DNA of the CDR3 is TGTGCCAGCAGTTACGAAGGGTGGAACACTGAAGCTTTCTTT. This gives the protein CASSYEGWNTEAFF.

This clone is classed as medium-sized. The chain joins TRBV30 to TRBJ2-7; TRBD1 or TRBD2 may be the D gene (5 bases each). Trimming pared 2 bases from V and 5 bases from J, leaving 13 bases between. Germline V lookup: CDR1 GTSNPN, CDR2 SVGIG (reference sequence). The CDR3 length is 13 residues. The CDR3 sequence is CAWSNPRGHEQYF. In nucleotides, the CDR3 is TGTGCCTGGAGTAACCCCCGGGGCCACGAGCAGTACTTC.

CDR3 protein: CASSTGVKDTQYF. As DNA, the CDR3 is TGTGCCAGCAGCACAGGGGTTAAAGATACGCAGTATTTT. V is TRBV27 and J is TRBJ2-3; TRBD1 aligns across 7 bases. The junction had 5 bases not matched to a gene; V was cut back by 6 bases and J by 5 bases. This CDR3 spans 13 amino acids. Germline V gives CDR1 MNHEY, CDR2 SMNVEV (reference sequence).

CDR3 protein: CASRISGVGNTEAFF. CDR3 coding DNA: TGTGCCAGCAGGATTTCAGGGGTTGGAAACACTGAAGCTTTCTTT. The chain recombines TRBV6-5 with TRBJ1-1; TRBD1 is a possible D gene (6 bases). The germline CDR1 and CDR2 sequences are MNHEY and SVGAGI. The CDR3 runs 15 residues. V was pared by 6 bases and J by 2 bases, with 16 bases between.

The table lists this clone with a few counts. This rearrangement joins TRBV4-1 to TRBJ2-7; D is perhaps TRBD1 (8 bases). The CDR3 contains 15 residues. The germline gives CDR1 MGHRA, CDR2 YSYEKL. Trimming shortened V by 4 bases and J by 2 bases, and 15 bases separated the two germline ends. CDR3 residues: CASSPGQGGTYEQYV. The CDR3, as DNA: TGCGCCAGCAGCCCCGGACAGGGAGGGACCTACGAGCAGTACGTC.

The chain has TRBV2 and TRBJ1-1; D uncertain. The germline gives CDR1 SNHLY, CDR2 FYNNEI. The CDR3 has 11 residues. Trimming removed 10 bases at V and 4 bases at J, with 10 bases between. This CDR3 is CATSTSTEAFF. The CDR3 DNA follows: TGTGCCACTTCGACGAGCACTGAAGCTTTCTTT.

The chain recombines TRBV3-1 (or the pseudogene TRBV3-2) with TRBJ2-5, with TRBD2 matching 8 bases. CDR3 length equals 16 residues. The J segment lost 5 bases and the V segment lost 8 bases, leaving 16 bases of the junction unmatched. From germline, CDR1 is LGHDT and CDR2 YNNKEL (reference sequence). CDR3 sequence (DNA): TGTGCCAGCCGCGTCCCCAGCGGGGGTCGAGGGGAGACCCAGTACTTC. This gives the protein CASRVPSGGRGETQYF.

This rearrangement joins TRBV7-9 to TRBJ2-7; maybe TRBD2 (5 bases). Trimming took off 3 bases at V and 2 bases at J, with 8 bases between the two ends. The length of the CDR3 is 13 residues. From germline, CDR1 is SEHNR and CDR2 FQNEAQ (reference sequence). CDR3 protein: CASSLTNTYEQYV. In nucleotides, the CDR3 is TGTGCCAGCAGCTTGACTAATACCTACGAGCAGTACGTC.

This clone was detected a few times. This chain uses TRBV7-2 with TRBJ2-1; unclear D gene. The V end was cut by 3 bases, the J end by 4 bases, with 7 bases between. The V gene's germline CDR1 is SGHTA and CDR2 FQGNSA. The CDR3 is 13 amino acids. The CDR3 is CASSFYPYNEQFF. For the CDR3, the DNA is TGTGCCAGCAGCTTTTATCCTTACAATGAGCAGTTCTTC.